These 24 T cell receptor beta chains originate from one sample sequenced in a study of T cells in Graves' hyperthyroidism and ophthalmopathy. Template material for amplifying TCR beta CDR3 regions consisted of RNA transcripts. A set of HTBI primers served as the primers for a first-round RT-PCR of the TCR CDR3. TCRdb re-derived calls from the multiplex PCR reads in MiXCR, one entry per CDR3 protein. The top ten hold around a fifth of the sample, which has roughly 570,000 distinct CDR3 sequences, around 42% seen once. Material: peripheral blood or thyroid tissue (not recorded which). These receptors all stem from an adult woman with Graves' disease, either hyperthyroidism or ophthalmopathy (not recorded which).

This clonotype appeared a few times. The rearrangement links TRBV7-2 to TRBJ1-2, with D possibly matching TRBD1 (6 bases). This CDR3 has 14 residues. With 0 bases removed from V and 8 bases from J, the gap between germline ends came to 13 bases. From germline, CDR1 is SGHTA and CDR2 FQGNSA. Here the CDR3 reads CASSLAAQGPGYTF. The CDR3 nucleotides are TGTGCCAGCAGCTTAGCGGCTCAGGGGCCCGGCTACACCTTC.

This clonotype was counted ten times or more. One end of the junction is discordant with germline, which a read error may explain. This chain uses TRBV5-1 with TRBJ2-7; TRBD2 matches at 8 bases. The CDR3 totals 14 residues. CDR1 is SGHRS and CDR2 is YFSETQ in the germline V gene. The CDR3 nucleotides are TGTGCCAGCAGCCGAGGACTAGCCGCCTACGAGCAGTACTTC. Protein: CASSRGLAAYEQYF. The variable domain in full, completed from reference TRBV5-1 and TRBJ2-7, reads KAGVTQTPRYLIKTRGQQVTLSCSPISGHRSVSWYQQTPGQGLQFLFEYFSETQRNKGNFPGRFSGRQFSNSRSEMNVSTLELGDSALYLCASSRGLAAYEQYFGPGTRLTVT.

With regard to this clonotype: The germline gene is not matched at one end of the junction; a read error may be the cause. This chain joins TRBV5-1 and TRBJ2-6, with D perhaps TRBD1 (7 bases). The CDR3 length is 16 residues. Germline V gene data show CDR1 as SGHRS and CDR2 as YFSETQ. This CDR3 is CASSPGTATGANALTF. CDR3 nucleotide sequence: TGCGCCAGCAGCCCCGGGACAGCTACGGGGGCCAACGCCCTGACTTTC.

V usage is TRBV10-3 and J usage is TRBJ2-7; 12 bases line up with TRBD1. The germline V gene has CDR1 ENHRY and CDR2 SYGVKD. This CDR3 contains 16 residues. Trimming cost V 4 bases and J 5 bases; bases outside gene matches: 9. CDR3 sequence reads: CAISAGLGTGGDEQYF. In DNA form, the CDR3 reads TGTGCCATCAGTGCAGGCCTAGGGACAGGGGGCGACGAGCAGTACTTC.

The genes are TRBV12-3 or TRBV12-4 and TRBJ1-4; tentative D call: TRBD1 (6 bases). The CDR3 loop spans 14 amino acids. The V end was cut by 5 bases, the J end by 7 bases, with 14 bases between. CDR3 nucleotides: TGTGCCAGCAGTCCCGACAGGTTCGGTGAAAAACTGTTTTTT. Its protein product is CASSPDRFGEKLFF.

This chain uses TRBV5-1 with TRBJ1-1, with 10 bases aligning to TRBD1. CDR1 and CDR2 (germline): SGHRS, YFSETQ. V lost 3 bases to trimming and J lost 7 bases; unmatched junction nucleotides: 6. The CDR3 contains 14 residues. The CDR3 loop is CASSWGTGDIEAFF. CDR3 nucleotides: TGCGCCAGCAGCTGGGGGACAGGGGACATTGAAGCTTTCTTT.

The V and J genes are TRBV29-1 and TRBJ2-7; 10 bases are a match to TRBD2. CDR1 and CDR2 (germline): SQVTM, ANQGSEA. After removal of 4 bases from V and 2 bases from J, the junction contained 8 bases not matched to a gene. The CDR3 consists of 15 residues. The CDR3 spells CSVAAGGQGAYEQYF. The CDR3 DNA is TGCAGCGTTGCAGCGGGGGGGCAGGGGGCCTACGAGCAGTACTTC.

This clonotype came up many times. The chain carries TRBV29-1 and TRBJ1-2; the D is unclear. Trimming stripped 7 bases from V and 2 bases from J, with 17 bases between. Germline-derived CDR1 and CDR2 are SQVTM and ANQGSEA. CDR3 length: 14 amino acids. The chain's CDR3 is CSAVLGGGNYGYTF. CDR3 nucleotide sequence: TGCAGCGCTGTCCTCGGCGGCGGAAACTATGGCTACACCTTC.

The CDR3 loop reads CASRGGGGQPQHF. CDR3 nucleotide sequence: TGCGCCAGCAGGGGGGGGGGCGGTCAGCCCCAGCATTTT. The chain is built from TRBV10-2 and TRBJ1-5; possible D gene TRBD1, 6 bases. V was shortened by 6 bases and J by 6 bases, with 12 bases between the two germline ends. CDR1 and CDR2 (germline): WSHSY, SAAADI. The CDR3 is 13 residues long.

The rearrangement joins TRBV2 to TRBJ2-6; perhaps TRBD1 as D (5 bases). V was clipped by 5 bases and J by 3 bases, with 11 bases between them. CDR1 and CDR2 from the germline V gene are SNHLY and FYNNEI. The CDR3 sequence is 15 residues long. CDR3 DNA: TGTGCCAGCAGTTTAAAGGGGCTTGGGGCCAACGTCCTGACTTTC. It codes for CASSLKGLGANVLTF. Full variable domain (outside the CDR3, taken from reference TRBV2 and TRBJ2-6): EPEVTQTPSHQVTQMGQEVILRCVPISNHLYFYWYRQILGQKVEFLVSFYNNEISEKSEIFDDQFSVERPDGSNFTLKIRSTKLEDSAMYFCASSLKGLGANVLTFGAGSRLTVL.

The chain links TRBV29-1 to TRBJ2-5; 9 nucleotides align to TRBD2. The V gene end was trimmed by 1 base and the J gene end by 4 bases; junction bases not matched to a gene: 7. This CDR3 is built from 15 residues. The germline V gene encodes CDR1 SQVTM and CDR2 ANQGSEA. This CDR3 is CSVEGLAGIGETQYF. The CDR3 DNA is TGCAGCGTTGAAGGGCTAGCGGGAATTGGAGAGACCCAGTACTTC.

The chain combines TRBV2 with TRBJ1-1, with D perhaps TRBD1 (6 bases). Germline-derived CDR1 and CDR2 are SNHLY and FYNNEI. This CDR3 has 12 residues. CDR3: CARGGTAHEAFF. CDR3 DNA sequence: TGTGCTAGGGGGGGGACCGCGCATGAAGCTTTCTTT. Filled out from reference TRBV2 and TRBJ1-1, the complete variable domain reads EPEVTQTPSHQVTQMGQEVILRCVPISNHLYFYWYRQILGQKVEFLVSFYNNEISEKSEIFDDQFSVERPDGSNFTLKIRSTKLEDSAMYFCARGGTAHEAFFGQGTRLTVV.

This clonotype was detected many times. The rearrangement uses TRBV5-1 and TRBJ2-5, with D perhaps assigned TRBD1 or TRBD2 (5 bases each). With 4 bases removed from V and 5 bases from J, the gap between germline ends came to 21 bases. Germline assignment: CDR1 SGHRS and CDR2 YFSETQ. The CDR3 runs 16 residues. CDR3 loop: CASSGLSAGKEETQYF. CDR3 coding DNA: TGCGCCAGCAGCGGACTGTCGGCAGGGAAAGAGGAGACCCAGTACTTC.

This clonotype was counted ten times or more. The V and J genes are TRBV2 and TRBJ2-7; 11 bases align to TRBD2. The CDR3 length is 15 residues. Germline V gene data show CDR1 as SNHLY and CDR2 as FYNNEI. The junction had 13 bases not matched to a gene; V was cut back by 10 bases and J by 5 bases. For the CDR3, the DNA is TGTGCCACCAATTTACTAGCGGGAGCGCCCAACGAGCAGTACTTC. Encoded protein: CATNLLAGAPNEQYF.

Remarks on this clonotype: One base away lies a much larger clone, so this may be a sequencing read error. The rearrangement uses TRBV20-1 and TRBJ2-7, with TRBD1 matching over 10 bases. This CDR3 is 15 amino acids long. Trimming took 5 bases from V and 2 from J; bases not matched to a gene: 9. Germline V gene sequence: CDR1 DFQATT, CDR2 SNEGSKA (reference sequence). Here the CDR3 reads CSAGGGDRGPYEQYF. In DNA, the CDR3 is TGCAGTGCTGGGGGGGGGGACAGGGGTCCCTACGAGCAGTACTTC.

In its sample, this clonotype was seen many times. The chain joins TRBV20-1 to TRBJ1-1; 12 bases match TRBD1. The CDR3 length is 16 residues. Germline V gene sequence: CDR1 DFQATT, CDR2 SNEGSKA (reference sequence). Trimming at V came to 6 bases and at J to 6 bases, leaving 14 bases not matched to a gene. CDR3: CSARPFTGTGGPEAFF. In nucleotides, the CDR3 is TGCAGTGCCAGGCCTTTTACCGGGACAGGGGGCCCTGAAGCTTTCTTT.

The V and J genes are TRBV12-3 or TRBV12-4 and TRBJ1-1; D may be TRBD1 (5 bases). This CDR3 is 15 amino acids long. V was trimmed by 5 bases and J by 0 bases, leaving 13 bases between them. The CDR3 nucleotides read TGTGCCAGCAGTGAAGGAGGCAGGGTGAACACTGAAGCTTTCTTT. Its translation is CASSEGGRVNTEAFF.

The chain joins TRBV5-4 to TRBJ2-2, with a tentative D call TRBD1 (6 bases). Germline CDR1 SGHNT, CDR2 YYREEE (reference sequence). The V end was cut by 4 bases, the J end by 4 bases, with 11 bases between. This CDR3 is 14 amino acids long. DNA for the CDR3: TGTGCCAGCAGCGGGGACACGGCCACCGGGGAGCTGTTTTTT. Its translation: CASSGDTATGELFF.

In the case of this clonotype: At one of its ends the junction is not consistent with the germline gene, which may arise from a read error. The CDR3, as DNA: TGCAGCACCCGTAGACAGGGGAGGACAGGTACGCAGTATTTT. Protein sequence: CSTRRQGRTGTQYF. The chain employs TRBV29-1 and TRBJ2-3, with 8 bases identical to TRBD1. This CDR3 has 14 residues. Germline CDR1 is SQVTM and CDR2 is ANQGSEA.

This clonotype appeared many times. CDR3 DNA: TGTGCCATCAGTGAGTCTGCGACAACTAATGAAAAACTGTTTTTT. Encoded protein: CAISESATTNEKLFF. V usage is TRBV10-3 and J usage is TRBJ1-4, with no clear D. The CDR3 is 15 residues long. The germline V and J ends were trimmed by 0 bases and 0 bases, with 5 bases remaining between them. CDR1 and CDR2 (germline): ENHRY, SYGVKD.

This clonotype was seen a handful of times. The chain recombines TRBV28 with TRBJ2-5; possible D gene TRBD2, 5 bases. This CDR3 is 14 amino acids long. Germline V gives CDR1 MDHEN, CDR2 SYDVKM. The V end lost 2 bases, the J end lost 3 bases, and 10 bases lay between the germline ends. CDR3 sequence reads: CASSLRRGKETQYF. The CDR3 DNA is TGTGCCAGCAGTTTACGGAGAGGGAAAGAGACCCAGTACTTC.

J is TRBJ1-1 and V is TRBV15; 10 bases map to TRBD1. Germline V CDR1 and CDR2: LNHNV, YYDKDF (reference sequence). CDR3 length equals 14 residues. Losses at the gene ends were 1 base for V and 9 bases for J; bases not matched to a gene: 5. DNA for the CDR3: TGTGCCACCAGCAGAGCGACAGGGGGCCTGCAAGCTTTCTTT. This sequence encodes CATSRATGGLQAFF.

This clonotype has only a few counts. The chain recombines TRBV20-1 with TRBJ1-2; D gene uncertain. CDR3 length equals 13 residues. With 0 bases removed from V and 3 bases from J, the gap between germline ends came to 8 bases. Germline lookup yields CDR1 DFQATT and CDR2 SNEGSKA (reference sequence). This CDR3 reads CSARDPRHYGYTF. CDR3 nucleotides: TGCAGTGCTAGAGACCCCCGACACTATGGCTACACCTTC.

This clonotype was recorded a few times. This may be a read error: a much more frequent sequence differs by one nucleotide. The chain recombines TRBV11-2 with TRBJ2-7; a weak D match, TRBD1 (6 bases). The CDR3 extends over 13 amino acids. V was clipped by 5 bases and J by 5 bases, with 13 bases between them. Per germline, CDR1 SGHAT and CDR2 FQNNGV. The CDR3 loop reads CASSQSRGDEQYF. CDR3 nucleotides: TGTGCCAGCAGCCAGAGCAGGGGCGACGAGCAGTACTTC.